Listed below are T cell receptor beta chains from one sample, sequenced in a study of blood T cell repertoires in COVID-19. Data came from immunoSEQ multiplex PCR; TCRdb stores just in-frame clones and leaves some out. The table has roughly 250,000 clones, 85% to 90% seen once; the top ten hold over 3.5%. The material sequenced was peripheral blood. These receptors came from a woman in her 40s with acute or convalescent COVID-19. Both conserved end residues are part of each CDR3. Fields, in order: CDR3 DNA, CDR3 protein, V gene, clone size, D gene, J gene. A D gene is named only where the DNA matches it firmly. For some rows the clone size is stated as once, few or many, or as a class when expanded; others skip it.

TGTGCCAGCAGTGAAATGGCGGGACAGGGGGCTGAAAAACTGTTTTTT | CASSEMAGQGAEKLFF | TRBV6-1 | few | TRBD1 | TRBJ1-4
TGTGCCAGCAGTGAGAGGGACAGGGGGTATAGTGGCTACACCTTC | CASSERDRGYSGYTF | TRBV2 | NA | TRBD1 | TRBJ1-2
TGTGCCAGTAGTTCCGAAACACGCACAGATACGCAGTATTTT | CASSSETRTDTQYF | TRBV19 | NA | NA | TRBJ2-3
TGTGCCAGCAGTCCCCCCGGGACAGGTTTTTATGGCTACACCTTC | CASSPPGTGFYGYTF | TRBV27 | NA | TRBD1 | TRBJ1-2
TGTGCCAGCAGCTTAAAGGCTGGGGGGGGTAACTATGGCTACACCTTC | CASSLKAGGGNYGYTF | TRBV7-2 | NA | NA | TRBJ1-2
TGTGCCAGCAGCTTAGAACGAGGGCTGGGCGGCTACACCTTC | CASSLERGLGGYTF | TRBV7-2 | NA | NA | TRBJ1-2
TGTGCCAGCTCACTACGGACAGAGGGGACTGAAGCTTTCTTT | CASSLRTEGTEAFF | TRBV18 | NA | NA | TRBJ1-1
TGTGCCAGCAGCTTAGTACAGGGATCATCAGAGACCCAGTACTTC | CASSLVQGSSETQYF | TRBV11-2 | NA | NA | TRBJ2-5
TGTGCCAGCAGCGAGGGGGGGGGCAATCAGCCCCAGCATTTT | CASSEGGGNQPQHF | TRBV7-2 | NA | NA | TRBJ1-5
TGTGCCAGTAGTATAGGGTCAGTTCCGAACACTGAAGCTTTCTTT | CASSIGSVPNTEAFF | TRBV19 | NA | NA | TRBJ1-1
TGTGCCAGCAGTTTTTCAGGGAATGGGGCCATATATTTT | CASSFSGNGAIYF | TRBV2 | NA | NA | TRBJ1-3
TGTGCCAGTCTGGGCGGGGGGGGCGAGACCCAGTACTTC | CASLGGGGETQYF | TRBV10-3 | NA | TRBD2 | TRBJ2-5
TGTGCCAGCAGCTTAGATCGGGGAAGAATTGAAGCTTTCTTT | CASSLDRGRIEAFF | TRBV7-8 | NA | NA | TRBJ1-1
TGCGCCAGCAGCATTCAGACAGGGGGCTCAGTCAATGAGCAGTTCTTC | CASSIQTGGSVNEQFF | TRBV5-1 | NA | TRBD1 | TRBJ2-1
TGTGCCAGCAGCAGGACGGGACAGACCGGGGAGCTGTTTTTT | CASSRTGQTGELFF | TRBV5-1 | NA | TRBD1 | TRBJ2-2
TGTGCCAGCAGCGCCCGTAGGCAGCGGGCGAACACCGGGGAGCTGTTTTTT | CASSARRQRANTGELFF | TRBV21-1 | NA | NA | TRBJ2-2
TGTGCCAGCAGCTTGGCCCGGGGGTCCCTCTCCTTTTTCCACAATGAGCAGTTCTTC | CASSLARGSLSFFHNEQFF | TRBV5-6 | NA | NA | TRBJ2-1
TGTGCCACCAGCAGAGATCAGGGCAGGGGTTCACCCCTCCACTTT | CATSRDQGRGSPLHF | TRBV15 | NA | NA | TRBJ1-6
TGTGCCACCTCGACAGGGGGAACAGATACGCAGTATTTT | CATSTGGTDTQYF | TRBV24-1 | NA | TRBD1 | TRBJ2-3
TGTGCCAGCAGCTTGTACGGTCGTCGGCTAGCGGGCCAAGAGACCCAGTACTTC | CASSLYGRRLAGQETQYF | TRBV7-3 | NA | TRBD2 | TRBJ2-5
TGTGCCAGCAGTCAGAGGGAATCCCGCACTGAAGCTTTCTTT | CASSQRESRTEAFF | TRBV2 | NA | NA | TRBJ1-1
TGCGCCAGCAGCTTGGAGGGAGGACAGGGGGCCTATGGCTACACCTTC | CASSLEGGQGAYGYTF | TRBV5-1 | NA | TRBD1 | TRBJ1-2
TGCGCCAGCAGCGTTGGGGACAGGGCGCGCCCTGGCAAAAACATTCAGTACTTC | CASSVGDRARPGKNIQYF | TRBV5-1 | once | TRBD1 | TRBJ2-4
TGTGCCAGCAGAGCCTGGGGGGGCACTGAAGCTTTCTTT | CASRAWGGTEAFF | TRBV2 | NA | NA | TRBJ1-1
TGCGCCAGCAGCTTGCCCCCCGGGGAGGCCAAAAACATTCAGTACTTC | CASSLPPGEAKNIQYF | TRBV5-1 | NA | NA | TRBJ2-4
TGTGCCAGCAGCCAAGGCAGGGGGGATCAGCCCCAGCATTTT | CASSQGRGDQPQHF | TRBV4-2 | NA | TRBD1 | TRBJ1-5
TGTGCCAGCAGCAAGCCTAGCTTCGATGAGCAGTTCTTC | CASSKPSFDEQFF | TRBV7-2 | NA | NA | TRBJ2-1
TGTGCCACCAGCAGAGACAGGGGGACCTATGGCTACACCTTC | CATSRDRGTYGYTF | TRBV15 | NA | TRBD1 | TRBJ1-2
TGTGCCAGCAGCCCACTAGGCGCGGCTCGTAATAATCAGCCCCAGCATTTT | CASSPLGAARNNQPQHF | TRBV7-2 | NA | NA | TRBJ1-5
TGTGCCTGGAACCAACTAGCGGGGCACAATGAGCAGTTCTTC | CAWNQLAGHNEQFF | TRBV30 | NA | TRBD2 | TRBJ2-1
TGTGCCACCAGTGATCCCGGGACTAGCGGGGGGGCTATGTCCGGGGAGCTGTTTTTT | CATSDPGTSGGAMSGELFF | TRBV24-1 | NA | TRBD2 | TRBJ2-2
TGTGCCAGTATAGGACAGAACACCGGGGAGCTGTTTTTT | CASIGQNTGELFF | TRBV19 | NA | NA | TRBJ2-2